What follows are 23 T cell receptor beta chains derived from one specimen sequenced in a study of blood T cell repertoires in COVID-19. The repertoire was sequenced with immunoSEQ multiplex PCR; TCRdb's copy has only in-frame clones and lacks some. This sample has under 200,000 clones, with approximately 87% found just once. The sample was peripheral blood. These receptors were obtained from a man aged 35-49 years with active or convalescent COVID-19.

This chain connects TRBV7-6 to TRBJ1-4; unclear D gene. Trimming removed 5 bases from V and 8 bases from J, with 15 bases in between. CDR3 size: 14 residues. Per the germline V gene, CDR1 is SGHVS and CDR2 is FNYEAQ. The CDR3 here is CASSPLLAREKLFF. As DNA, the CDR3 is TGTGCCAGCAGCCCATTATTGGCCAGGGAAAAACTGTTTTTT.

This clone came up a few times. The V and J genes are TRBV2 and TRBJ1-1; 11 bases align to TRBD1. After removal of 6 bases from V and 3 bases from J, the junction contained 6 bases not matched to a gene. This CDR3 is 15 amino acids long. CDR1 SNHLY and CDR2 FYNNEI come from the germline V gene. CDR3 bases: TGTGCCAGCAGGGCCCGGACAGGGGGCTACACTGAAGCTTTCTTT. It translates to CASRARTGGYTEAFF.

V usage is TRBV7-9 and J usage is TRBJ2-1, with D perhaps matching TRBD1 (6 bases). V dropped 1 base and J dropped 5 bases, with 12 bases sitting between them. The CDR3 length is 15 residues. Germline V gene lookup returns CDR1 SEHNR and CDR2 FQNEAQ (reference sequence). CDR3 loop: CASSLVVSGDNEQFF. In DNA, the CDR3 is TGTGCCAGCAGCTTAGTTGTCTCAGGGGACAATGAGCAGTTCTTC. The whole variable domain, remainder taken from reference TRBV7-9 and TRBJ2-1, is DTGVSQNPRHKITKRGQNVTFRCDPISEHNRLYWYRQTLGQGPEFLTYFQNEAQLEKSRLLSDRFSAERPKGSFSTLEIQRTEQGDSAMYLCASSLVVSGDNEQFFGPGTRLTVL.

The chain is built from TRBV12-5 and TRBJ1-5; TRBD1 matches 7 bases. The CDR3 extends over 17 amino acids. V was clipped by 4 bases and J by 2 bases; unmatched bases: 11. Germline CDR1 and CDR2: LGHNT and FRNRAP. In DNA, the CDR3 is TGTGCTAGTGGTTCTTCACAAGGGGGCCTCGGCAATCAGCCCCAGCATTTT. Its protein is CASGSSQGGLGNQPQHF.

The chain has TRBV6-1 and TRBJ1-5, with D uncertain. Trimming pared 0 bases from V and 4 bases from J, leaving 16 bases between. The CDR3 spans 17 residues. Germline V gene sequence: CDR1 MNHNS, CDR2 SASEGT. The CDR3 bases are TGTGCCAGCAGTGAAGCCCGGGTGAAAACCCAAAATCAGCCCCAGCATTTT. The encoded protein is CASSEARVKTQNQPQHF.

This clone appeared once. The chain recombines TRBV28 with TRBJ2-7, with 7 bases lining up with TRBD2. This CDR3 spans 12 amino acids. V shed 5 bases, J shed 8 bases, and the junction held 6 bases outside the gene matches. The V gene's germline CDR1 is MDHEN and CDR2 SYDVKM. The chain's CDR3 is CASSGGGWKQYF. CDR3 in DNA: TGTGCCAGCAGTGGCGGGGGTTGGAAGCAGTACTTC.

This clone was seen more than once but under ten times. This chain links TRBV5-4 with TRBJ2-5, with no clear D. V was pared by 3 bases and J by 1 base, with 10 bases between. The CDR3 runs to 14 residues. CDR1 and CDR2 from the germline V gene are SGHNT and YYREEE (reference sequence). Here the CDR3 DNA reads TGTGCCAGCAGCTCCGAACACCTCCAAGAGACCCAGTACTTC. Amino acid sequence: CASSSEHLQETQYF.

J is TRBJ1-3 and V is TRBV7-6; TRBD1 is a possible D gene (6 bases). The CDR3 is 16 amino acids. The V gene's germline CDR1 is SGHVS and CDR2 FNYEAQ. Trimming stripped 4 bases from V and 1 base from J, with 14 bases between. The CDR3 nucleotides are TGTGCCAGCAGCTCCGAGGGGACAATTTCTGGAAACACCATATATTTT. The encoded protein is CASSSEGTISGNTIYF.

V usage is TRBV28 and J usage is TRBJ2-7; TRBD2 matches at 8 bases. In germline, CDR1 is MDHEN, CDR2 SYDVKM. The CDR3 contains 12 residues. Trimming at V came to 3 bases and at J to 5 bases, leaving 0 bases not matched to a gene. The CDR3 nucleotides read TGTGCCAGCAGTTTTAGCGGGAACGAGCAGTACTTC. This translates into CASSFSGNEQYF.

The sample holds one count of this clone. This sequence joins TRBV5-1 and TRBJ2-1; possibly TRBD2 for D (7 bases). The CDR3 is 16 residues long. Looked up from germline, CDR1 is SGHRS and CDR2 is YFSETQ. V dropped 3 bases and J dropped 2 bases, with 15 bases sitting between them. The CDR3 coding sequence is TGCGCCAGCAGCTCCGACACAGGGAGGGCCTACAATGAGCAGTTCTTC. It yields the protein CASSSDTGRAYNEQFF. Full variable domain (outside the CDR3, taken from reference TRBV5-1 and TRBJ2-1): KAGVTQTPRYLIKTRGQQVTLSCSPISGHRSVSWYQQTPGQGLQFLFEYFSETQRNKGNFPGRFSGRQFSNSRSEMNVSTLELGDSALYLCASSSDTGRAYNEQFFGPGTRLTVL.

The chain employs TRBV6-4 and TRBJ1-6; 8 bases are a match to TRBD1. V lost 3 bases, J lost 7 bases, and 2 bases stayed unmatched. CDR3 size: 14 residues. Germline CDR1 is MRHNA and CDR2 is SNTAGT. The CDR3 sequence: CASSEYRGNSPLHF. The CDR3 coding sequence is TGTGCCAGCAGTGAATACAGGGGGAATTCACCCCTCCACTTT.

The rearrangement joins TRBV7-9 to TRBJ2-2, with 10 bases identical to TRBD2. Germline CDR1 SEHNR, CDR2 FQNEAQ (reference sequence). With V trimmed by 4 bases and J by 6 bases, 5 bases remained unmatched. This CDR3 region has 15 residues. Here the CDR3 reads CASSSLAGRSGELFF. DNA for the CDR3: TGTGCCAGCAGCTCACTAGCGGGGCGGTCCGGGGAGCTGTTTTTT.

This sequence joins TRBV19 and TRBJ1-1; D might be TRBD1 (6 bases). CDR3 length: 14 residues. Trimming took off 7 bases at V and 1 base at J, with 13 bases between the two ends. CDR1 is LNHDA and CDR2 is SQIVND in the germline V gene (reference sequence). For the CDR3, the DNA is TGTGCCAGTATTAAAGGGGGGGCGAACACTGAAGCTTTCTTT. Protein sequence: CASIKGGANTEAFF.

The genes are TRBV28 and TRBJ2-5, with 7 bases matching TRBD2. The trim removed 6 bases at V and 5 bases at J, leaving 12 bases unmatched. The CDR3 sequence is 15 residues long. CDR1 is MDHEN and CDR2 is SYDVKM in the germline V gene. CDR3 DNA: TGTGCCAGCAGCGCGCTTCCTGGGCGGGGGGAGACCCAGTACTTC. Residues: CASSALPGRGETQYF.

This clone has a handful of counts. The rearrangement links TRBV2 to TRBJ2-7, with D possibly TRBD1 on 6 matching bases. V lost 8 bases and J 7 bases, leaving 18 bases between the germline ends. Per germline, CDR1 SNHLY and CDR2 FYNNEI. The CDR3 runs 13 residues. CDR3 DNA: TGTGCCAGCCGACAGGCCCTCCTTGGGGAGCAGTACTTC. Residues: CASRQALLGEQYF. Using reference TRBV2 and TRBJ2-7 for the parts outside the CDR3, the full variable domain is EPEVTQTPSHQVTQMGQEVILRCVPISNHLYFYWYRQILGQKVEFLVSFYNNEISEKSEIFDDQFSVERPDGSNFTLKIRSTKLEDSAMYFCASRQALLGEQYFGPGTRLTVT.

The J gene is TRBJ1-2, the V gene TRBV7-9; D is unresolved. CDR1 is SEHNR and CDR2 is FQNEAQ in the germline V gene (reference sequence). The CDR3 totals 13 residues. V lost 7 bases and J 1 base, leaving 10 bases between the germline ends. As DNA, the CDR3 is TGTGCCAGCACCCTCTCCGTTAACTATGGCTACACCTTC. Translation gives CASTLSVNYGYTF.

The CDR3 DNA is TGTGCCAGCAGGGTAGCCGCTGGAAACACCATATATTTT. This translates into CASRVAAGNTIYF. The chain combines TRBV12-3 or TRBV12-4 with TRBJ1-3; D is undetermined. The germline V and J ends were trimmed by 6 bases and 2 bases, with 8 bases remaining between them. This CDR3 spans 13 amino acids.

The genes are TRBV19 and TRBJ1-1; D unclear. The germline V gene has CDR1 LNHDA and CDR2 SQIVND (reference sequence). The CDR3 is 13 amino acids. V was pared by 7 bases and J by 8 bases, with 17 bases between. The CDR3 DNA follows: TGTGCCAGTACCTCCCCGGCGGCCTGGGAAGCTTTCTTT. This translates into CASTSPAAWEAFF.

This clone was counted only a few times. The V gene is TRBV7-3, the J gene TRBJ2-1; D uncertain. This CDR3 has 12 residues. The germline gives CDR1 SGHTA, CDR2 FQGTGA. V was clipped by 5 bases and J by 8 bases, with 10 bases between them. The CDR3: CASSVPGHEQFF. The CDR3 DNA sequence: TGTGCCAGCAGCGTACCAGGCCATGAGCAGTTCTTC.

The chain recombines TRBV5-6 with TRBJ1-5; no clear D gene. Trimming cost V 4 bases and J 1 base, with 12 bases left between them. Germline-derived CDR1 and CDR2 are SGHDT and YYEEEE. The CDR3 has 15 residues. For the CDR3, the DNA is TGTGCCAGCAGCCGGTTCGGGGAGAGCAATCAGCCCCAGCATTTT. The encoded protein is CASSRFGESNQPQHF.

The chain joins TRBV11-3 to TRBJ1-3; D not certain. This CDR3 comprises 13 residues. V was trimmed by 5 bases and J by 2 bases, leaving 7 bases between them. CDR1 and CDR2 (germline): SGHNT, YENEEA. CDR3 amino acids: CASSLSTGNTIYF. CDR3 in DNA: TGTGCCAGCAGCCTTAGTACTGGAAACACCATATATTTT.

The chain joins TRBV7-8 to TRBJ2-2; TRBD1 might be the D (5 bases). The CDR3 loop spans 15 amino acids. CDR1 is SGHVS and CDR2 is FQNEAQ in the germline V gene. V lost 0 bases, J lost 4 bases, and 9 bases lay in between. CDR3 coding DNA: TGTGCCAGCAGCTTAGCCAGGGTCGGCACCGGGGAGCTGTTTTTT. Protein product: CASSLARVGTGELFF.

V and J are TRBV20-1 and TRBJ1-5, with D tentatively TRBD1 (6 bases). V was shortened by 3 bases and J by 0 bases, with 12 bases between the two germline ends. CDR1 DFQATT and CDR2 SNEGSKA come from the germline V gene (reference sequence). This CDR3 has 15 amino acids. This CDR3 reads CSASRDTYSNQPQHF. CDR3 in DNA: TGCAGTGCTAGTAGGGACACCTATAGCAATCAGCCCCAGCATTTT.